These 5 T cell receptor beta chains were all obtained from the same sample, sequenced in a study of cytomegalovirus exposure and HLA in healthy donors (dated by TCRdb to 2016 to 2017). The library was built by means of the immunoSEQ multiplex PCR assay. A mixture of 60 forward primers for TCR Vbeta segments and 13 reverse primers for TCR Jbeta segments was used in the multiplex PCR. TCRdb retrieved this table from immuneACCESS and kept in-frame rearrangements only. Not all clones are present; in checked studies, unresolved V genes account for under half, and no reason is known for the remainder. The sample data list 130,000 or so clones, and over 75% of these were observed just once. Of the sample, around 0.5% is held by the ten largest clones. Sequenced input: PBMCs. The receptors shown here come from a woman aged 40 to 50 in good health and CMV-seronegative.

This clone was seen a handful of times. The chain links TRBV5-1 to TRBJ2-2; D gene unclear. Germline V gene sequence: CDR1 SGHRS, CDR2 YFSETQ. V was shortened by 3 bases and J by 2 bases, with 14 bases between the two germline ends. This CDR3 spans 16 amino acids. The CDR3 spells CASSWRPTPNTGELFF. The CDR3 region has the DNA TGCGCCAGCAGCTGGCGGCCCACGCCTAACACCGGGGAGCTGTTTTTT.

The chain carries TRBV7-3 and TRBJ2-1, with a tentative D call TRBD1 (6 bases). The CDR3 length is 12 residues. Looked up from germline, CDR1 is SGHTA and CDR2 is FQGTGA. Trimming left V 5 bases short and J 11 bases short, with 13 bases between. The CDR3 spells CASSPSDSKQFF. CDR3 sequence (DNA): TGTGCCAGCAGCCCTTCGGACAGTAAGCAGTTCTTC.

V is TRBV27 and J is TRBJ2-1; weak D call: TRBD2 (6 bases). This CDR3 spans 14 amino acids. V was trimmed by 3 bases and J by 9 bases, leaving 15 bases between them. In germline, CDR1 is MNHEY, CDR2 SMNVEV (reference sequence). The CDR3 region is CASSLGGGEGEQFF. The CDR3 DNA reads TGTGCCAGCAGTTTGGGAGGCGGAGAGGGTGAGCAGTTCTTC.

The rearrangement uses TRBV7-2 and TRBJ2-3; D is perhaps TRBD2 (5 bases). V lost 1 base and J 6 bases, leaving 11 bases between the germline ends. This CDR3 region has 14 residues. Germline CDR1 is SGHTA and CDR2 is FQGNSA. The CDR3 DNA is TGTGCCAGCAGCTTAGGGGCTAGCTCGGATACGCAGTATTTT. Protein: CASSLGASSDTQYF. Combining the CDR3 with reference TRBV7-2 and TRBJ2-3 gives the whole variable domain GAGVSQSPSNKVTEKGKDVELRCDPISGHTALYWYRQSLGQGLEFLIYFQGNSAPDKSGLPSDRFSAERTGGSVSTLTIQRTQQEDSAVYLCASSLGASSDTQYFGPGTRLTVL.

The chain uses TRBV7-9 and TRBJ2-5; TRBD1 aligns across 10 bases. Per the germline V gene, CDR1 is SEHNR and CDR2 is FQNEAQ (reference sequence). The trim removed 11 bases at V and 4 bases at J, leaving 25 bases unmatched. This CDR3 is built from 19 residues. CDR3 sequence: CAGTSTTLRGDRGIETQYF. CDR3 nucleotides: TGTGCCGGCACCTCCACAACCCTTCGGGGGGACAGGGGCATAGAGACCCAGTACTTC.